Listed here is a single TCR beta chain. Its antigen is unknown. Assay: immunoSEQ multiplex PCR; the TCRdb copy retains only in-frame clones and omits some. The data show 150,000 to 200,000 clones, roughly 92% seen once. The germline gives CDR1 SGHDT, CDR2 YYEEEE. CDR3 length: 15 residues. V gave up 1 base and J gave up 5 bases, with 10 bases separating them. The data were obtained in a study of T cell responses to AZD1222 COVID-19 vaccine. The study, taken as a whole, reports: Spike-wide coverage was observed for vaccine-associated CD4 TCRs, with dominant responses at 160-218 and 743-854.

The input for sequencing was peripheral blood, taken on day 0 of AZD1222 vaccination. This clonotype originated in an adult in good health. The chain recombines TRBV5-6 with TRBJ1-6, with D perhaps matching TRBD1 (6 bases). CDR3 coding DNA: TGTGCCAGCAGCTTGACAGGGTTGGATAATTCACCCCTCCACTTT. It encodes CASSLTGLDNSPLHF.